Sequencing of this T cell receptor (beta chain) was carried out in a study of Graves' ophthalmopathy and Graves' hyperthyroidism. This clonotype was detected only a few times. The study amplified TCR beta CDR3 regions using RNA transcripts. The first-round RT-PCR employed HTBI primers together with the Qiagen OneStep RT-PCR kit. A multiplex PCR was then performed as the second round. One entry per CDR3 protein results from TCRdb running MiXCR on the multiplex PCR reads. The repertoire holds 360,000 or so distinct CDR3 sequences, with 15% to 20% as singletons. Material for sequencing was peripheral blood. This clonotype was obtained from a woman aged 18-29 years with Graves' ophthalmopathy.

The CDR3 region has the DNA TGTGCCAGCAGCTCCCCTACCGGGACAGGGTATGGCTACACCTTC. This encodes CASSSPTGTGYGYTF. The chain combines TRBV6-1 with TRBJ1-2, with 9 bases identical to TRBD1. V trimming: 6 bases; J trimming: 5 bases; junction bases outside the gene matches: 10. The CDR3 is made up of 15 amino acids. Germline assignment: CDR1 MNHNS and CDR2 SASEGT.